One sample yielded the 22 T cell receptor beta chains listed below, sequenced in a study of shared clonotypes between healthy human individuals. The method was immunoSEQ multiplex PCR; TCRdb's version includes in-frame clones alone and lacks a portion of them. Here the sample spans roughly 500,000 clones, more than 75% being singletons. The specimen sequenced was PBMCs. All receptors come from a woman aged 40 to 50 in good health. Some clones in this sample may be carry-over from other donors' samples.

J is TRBJ1-5 and V is TRBV30, with D uncertain. The CDR3 has 14 residues. CDR1 and CDR2 (germline): GTSNPN, SVGIG (reference sequence). The V end lost 0 bases, the J end lost 0 bases, and 6 bases lay between the germline ends. DNA for the CDR3: TGTGCCTGGAGTGTAGCAGATAGCAATCAGCCCCAGCATTTT. Residues: CAWSVADSNQPQHF.

This clone was detected only once. The rearrangement joins TRBV9 to TRBJ2-7, with 14 bases fitting TRBD2. This CDR3 is 15 amino acids long. Germline V CDR1 and CDR2: SGDLS, YYNGEE. With 4 bases clipped from V and 5 bases from J, the junction kept 5 bases outside the gene matches. CDR3 coding DNA: TGTGCCAGCAGCCCCCAGGGACTAGCGGGAGACGAGCAGTACTTC. Amino acid sequence: CASSPQGLAGDEQYF.

This clone was observed a handful of times. The chain combines TRBV30 with TRBJ2-3, with 7 bases that match TRBD1. This CDR3 spans 15 amino acids. Trimming removed 1 base from V and 3 bases from J; junction bases left unmatched: 7. Germline assignment: CDR1 GTSNPN and CDR2 SVGIG (reference sequence). The CDR3: CAWSEGDSDTDTQYF. In DNA form, the CDR3 reads TGTGCCTGGAGTGAGGGGGACAGCGATACAGATACGCAGTATTTT.

The sample holds a few counts of this clone. The genes are TRBV5-1 and TRBJ1-1; D not resolved. Trimming stripped 0 bases from V and 8 bases from J, with 11 bases between. The CDR3 consists of 13 residues. Germline CDR1 SGHRS, CDR2 YFSETQ. The CDR3 protein is CASSLAGEVEAFF. The CDR3 DNA reads as TGCGCCAGCAGCTTGGCCGGGGAAGTGGAAGCTTTCTTT. The full variable domain, rest sourced from reference TRBV5-1 and TRBJ1-1, is KAGVTQTPRYLIKTRGQQVTLSCSPISGHRSVSWYQQTPGQGLQFLFEYFSETQRNKGNFPGRFSGRQFSNSRSEMNVSTLELGDSALYLCASSLAGEVEAFFGQGTRLTVV.

This clone was seen only once. The rearrangement joins TRBV19 to TRBJ2-1; TRBD2 matches at 10 bases. The CDR3 length is 17 residues. The germline V gene has CDR1 LNHDA and CDR2 SQIVND (reference sequence). V lost 5 bases and J lost 7; bases outside the gene matches: 14. The CDR3 region is CASSPRGAGGPWNEQFF. CDR3 sequence (DNA): TGTGCCAGTAGTCCCCGGGGAGCGGGAGGGCCTTGGAATGAGCAGTTCTTC.

The genes are TRBV27 and TRBJ1-5; a possible D gene is TRBD1 (5 bases). Trimming took off 2 bases at V and 2 bases at J, with 7 bases between the two ends. CDR1 is MNHEY and CDR2 is SMNVEV in the germline V gene (reference sequence). This CDR3 has 14 residues. This CDR3 reads CASSLQGGNQPQHF. CDR3 in DNA: TGTGCCAGCAGTTTACAGGGAGGCAATCAGCCCCAGCATTTT.

Of note for this clone: Since a much larger clone is just one base distant, this may be a read error. V usage is TRBV30 and J usage is TRBJ2-2, with TRBD1 as a possible D gene (6 bases). The ends were cut back, 4 bases at V and 5 bases at J, with 17 bases in the middle. Per the germline V gene, CDR1 is GTSNPN and CDR2 is SVGIG (reference sequence). The CDR3 extends over 15 amino acids. The CDR3 reads CAWKEVEGETGELFF. As DNA, the CDR3 is TGTGCCTGGAAGGAAGTCGAGGGGGAAACCGGGGAGCTGTTTTTT.

The CDR3 nucleotides are TGCGCCAGCAGCCAAGAGGTACAGGCGAACACCGGGGAGCTGTTTTTT. It codes for CASSQEVQANTGELFF. The rearrangement joins TRBV4-1 to TRBJ2-2; D possibly corresponds to TRBD1 (5 bases). The CDR3 has 16 amino acids. The germline CDR1 and CDR2 sequences are MGHRA and YSYEKL. Trimming took off 0 bases at V and 0 bases at J, with 8 bases between the two ends.

This clone was picked up a small number of times. This sample also contains other DNA sequences that code for the same CDR3. This chain links TRBV10-1 with TRBJ1-5, with a possible D match to TRBD1 (5 bases). V lost 0 bases to trimming and J lost 5 bases, with 5 bases between them. The CDR3 extends over 13 amino acids. Germline lookup yields CDR1 WNHNN and CDR2 SYGVQD (reference sequence). The CDR3 bases are TGCGCCAGCAGTGAGTCAGGGGATCAGCCCCAGCATTTT. Its protein is CASSESGDQPQHF.

V and J are TRBV10-3 and TRBJ2-3, with D hard to call. Germline CDR1 is ENHRY and CDR2 is SYGVKD. This CDR3 has 13 residues. Trimming stripped 6 bases from V and 5 bases from J, with 12 bases between. The CDR3 region has the DNA TGTGCCATCAGCCGCCCAGTCCAAGATACGCAGTATTTT. Protein product: CAISRPVQDTQYF.

This sequence joins TRBV6-4 and TRBJ2-1; possible D gene TRBD2, 6 bases. The ends were cut back, 4 bases at V and 1 base at J, with 11 bases in the middle. The CDR3 has 15 residues. Germline-derived CDR1 and CDR2 are MRHNA and SNTAGT. The CDR3 spells CASSGAGGSYNEQFF. The CDR3 region has the DNA TGTGCCAGCAGTGGAGCGGGCGGGTCCTACAATGAGCAGTTCTTC.

V usage is TRBV19 and J usage is TRBJ1-1, with TRBD1 matching 8 bases. V lost 7 bases to trimming and J lost 2 bases; unmatched junction nucleotides: 6. This CDR3 has 14 amino acids. Germline assignment: CDR1 LNHDA and CDR2 SQIVND (reference sequence). The CDR3 reads CASKGQASNTEAFF. DNA for the CDR3: TGTGCCAGTAAGGGACAGGCAAGCAACACTGAAGCTTTCTTT.

The CDR3, as DNA: TGTGCCAGTAGTATGGGCCTGGGTGCAGAGACCCAGTACTTC. The encoded protein is CASSMGLGAETQYF. The chain is built from TRBV19 and TRBJ2-5; D unresolved. Germline values: CDR1 LNHDA, CDR2 SQIVND (reference sequence). The germline V and J ends were trimmed by 3 bases and 4 bases, with 12 bases remaining between them. The CDR3 runs 14 residues.

This clone was observed a handful of times. The chain combines TRBV27 with TRBJ2-1, with 10 bases lining up with TRBD2. This CDR3 is built from 17 residues. The trim removed 5 bases at V and 6 bases at J, leaving 13 bases unmatched. The V gene's germline CDR1 is MNHEY and CDR2 SMNVEV (reference sequence). In DNA form, the CDR3 reads TGTGCCAGCAGTCTCCCAATAGCGGGAGGAGGGGTCAATGAGCAGTTCTTC. Its translation: CASSLPIAGGGVNEQFF.

The V and J genes are TRBV20-1 and TRBJ2-1; D uncertain. The CDR3 loop spans 10 amino acids. V gave up 4 bases and J gave up 8 bases, with 6 bases separating them. Germline assignment: CDR1 DFQATT and CDR2 SNEGSKA (reference sequence). The CDR3 protein is CSANSDEQFF. The CDR3 nucleotides are TGCAGTGCTAACTCCGATGAGCAGTTCTTC.

The J gene is TRBJ2-7, the V gene TRBV30; 8 nucleotides agree with TRBD1. CDR1 is GTSNPN and CDR2 is SVGIG in the germline V gene (reference sequence). CDR3 length: 12 residues. The J segment lost 6 bases and the V segment lost 2 bases, leaving 3 bases of the junction unmatched. The CDR3, as DNA: TGTGCCTGGAGTACGACAGGGGCCGAGCAGTACTTC. Protein: CAWSTTGAEQYF.

The chain uses TRBV10-3 and TRBJ2-7; 8 bases are shared with TRBD2. V lost 4 bases and J lost 6; bases outside the gene matches: 5. Germline V gene sequence: CDR1 ENHRY, CDR2 SYGVKD. This CDR3 is built from 13 residues. CDR3 sequence (DNA): TGTGCCATCAGTGTCCAGGCGGGAGGCGAGCAGTACTTC. It yields the protein CAISVQAGGEQYF.

V is TRBV7-2 and J is TRBJ2-2; perhaps TRBD2 as D (6 bases). This CDR3 is built from 14 residues. V lost 0 bases and J 7 bases, leaving 9 bases between the germline ends. The germline V gene has CDR1 SGHTA and CDR2 FQGNSA. The CDR3 protein is CASSLARGFGELFF. The DNA of the CDR3 is TGTGCCAGCAGCTTAGCCCGGGGGTTCGGGGAGCTGTTTTTT.

The gene calls are TRBV18 and TRBJ2-5; 9 bases line up with TRBD2. Trimming at V came to 4 bases and at J to 4 bases, leaving 7 bases not matched to a gene. This CDR3 has 15 residues. Germline values: CDR1 KGHSH, CDR2 LQKENI. The CDR3 region has the DNA TGTGCCAGCTCACAAAGCGGGAGGAAACGAGAGACCCAGTACTTC. Translated: CASSQSGRKRETQYF.

This clone was picked up a small number of times. This chain joins TRBV7-8 and TRBJ2-1; 9 bases map to TRBD2. The CDR3 totals 15 residues. With 5 bases clipped from V and 10 bases from J, the junction kept 12 bases outside the gene matches. Germline V lookup: CDR1 SGHVS, CDR2 FQNEAQ. Here the CDR3 reads CASSPRGLAGREQFF. The CDR3, as DNA: TGTGCCAGCAGCCCCCGAGGGCTAGCGGGAAGAGAGCAGTTCTTC.

This clone has just one count. The rearrangement links TRBV5-6 to TRBJ2-1, with 12 bases matching TRBD2. The CDR3 runs 16 residues. Germline CDR1 SGHDT, CDR2 YYEEEE. Trimming took 0 bases from V and 4 from J; bases not matched to a gene: 2. The CDR3 sequence: CASSLVGTSGYNEQFF. CDR3 bases: TGTGCCAGCAGCTTGGTTGGGACTAGCGGGTACAATGAGCAGTTCTTC.

This clone was observed once. V is TRBV29-1 and J is TRBJ1-2, with 8 bases that match TRBD1. With 7 bases clipped from V and 0 bases from J, the junction kept 4 bases outside the gene matches. The V gene's germline CDR1 is SQVTM and CDR2 ANQGSEA. The CDR3 is made up of 13 amino acids. The CDR3: CSAPDRANYGYTF. The CDR3 DNA sequence: TGCAGCGCCCCGGACAGGGCTAACTATGGCTACACCTTC. The full variable domain, in which reference TRBV29-1 and TRBJ1-2 provide the parts outside the CDR3, is SAVISQKPSRDICQRGTSLTIQCQVDSQVTMMFWYRQQPGQSLTLIATANQGSEATYESGFVIDKFPISRPNLTFSTLTVSNMSPEDSSIYLCSAPDRANYGYTFGSGTRLTVV.